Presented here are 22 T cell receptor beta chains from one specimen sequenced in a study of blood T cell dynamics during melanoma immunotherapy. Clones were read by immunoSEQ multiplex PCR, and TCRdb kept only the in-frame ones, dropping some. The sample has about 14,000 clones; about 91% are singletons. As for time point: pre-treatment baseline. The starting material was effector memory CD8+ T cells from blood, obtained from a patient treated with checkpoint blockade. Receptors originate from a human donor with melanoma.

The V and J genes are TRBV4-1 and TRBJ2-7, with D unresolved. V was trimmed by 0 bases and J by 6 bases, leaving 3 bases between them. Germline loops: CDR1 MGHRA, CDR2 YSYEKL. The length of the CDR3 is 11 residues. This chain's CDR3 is CASSQDLEQYF. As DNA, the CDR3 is TGCGCCAGCAGCCAAGATCTCGAGCAGTACTTC.

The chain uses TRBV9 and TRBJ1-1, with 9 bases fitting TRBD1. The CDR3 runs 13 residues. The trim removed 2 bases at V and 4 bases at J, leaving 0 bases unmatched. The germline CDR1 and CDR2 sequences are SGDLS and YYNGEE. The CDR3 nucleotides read TGTGCCAGCAGCGTGACAGGGGGCACTGAAGCTTTCTTT. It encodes CASSVTGGTEAFF.

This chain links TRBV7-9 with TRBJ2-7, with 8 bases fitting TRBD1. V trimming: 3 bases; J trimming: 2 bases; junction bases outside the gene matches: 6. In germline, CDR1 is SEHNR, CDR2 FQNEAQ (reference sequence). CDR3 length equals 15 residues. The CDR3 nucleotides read TGTGCCAGCAGCTTCCAGGGGGCTGACACCTACGAGCAGTACTTC. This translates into CASSFQGADTYEQYF.

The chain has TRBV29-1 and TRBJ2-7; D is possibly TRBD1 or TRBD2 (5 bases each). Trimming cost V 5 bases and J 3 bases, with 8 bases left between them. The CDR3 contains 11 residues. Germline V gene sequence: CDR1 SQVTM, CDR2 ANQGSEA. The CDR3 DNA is TGCAGCGTTCGGGACGGCTACGAGCAGTACTTC. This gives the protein CSVRDGYEQYF.

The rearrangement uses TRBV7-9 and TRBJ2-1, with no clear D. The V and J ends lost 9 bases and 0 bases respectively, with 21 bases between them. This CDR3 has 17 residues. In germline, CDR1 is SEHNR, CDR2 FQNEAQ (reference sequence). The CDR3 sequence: CASFPPNGESSYNEQFF. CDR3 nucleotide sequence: TGTGCCAGTTTCCCTCCCAACGGTGAGAGCTCCTACAATGAGCAGTTCTTC.

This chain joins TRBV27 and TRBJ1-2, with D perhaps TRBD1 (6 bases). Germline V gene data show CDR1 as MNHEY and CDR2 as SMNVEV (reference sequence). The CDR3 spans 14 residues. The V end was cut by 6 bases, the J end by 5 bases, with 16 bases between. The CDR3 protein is CASRGLGAPYGYTF. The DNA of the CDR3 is TGTGCCAGCAGGGGACTGGGGGCTCCATATGGCTACACCTTC.

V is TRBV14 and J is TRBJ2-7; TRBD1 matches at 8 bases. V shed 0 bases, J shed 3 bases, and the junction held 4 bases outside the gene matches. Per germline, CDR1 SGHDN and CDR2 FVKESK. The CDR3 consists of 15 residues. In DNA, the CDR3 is TGTGCCAGCAGCCAAGAGACAGGGGTCGGCTACGAGCAGTACTTC. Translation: CASSQETGVGYEQYF.

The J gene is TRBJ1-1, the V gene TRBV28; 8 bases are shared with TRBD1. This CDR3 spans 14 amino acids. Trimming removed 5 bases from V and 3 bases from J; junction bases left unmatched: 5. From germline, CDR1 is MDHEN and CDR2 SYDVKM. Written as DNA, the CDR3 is TGTGCCAGCAGTCCCCCGACAGGGGACACTGAAGCTTTCTTT. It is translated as CASSPPTGDTEAFF.

Here the CDR3 reads CASSESGQGIYEQYF. The CDR3 DNA sequence: TGCGCCAGCAGTGAGTCGGGGCAGGGGATCTACGAGCAGTACTTC. This rearrangement joins TRBV10-2 to TRBJ2-7; D is perhaps TRBD1 (6 bases). From germline, CDR1 is WSHSY and CDR2 SAAADI. There are 15 residues in the CDR3. The ends were cut back, 0 bases at V and 3 bases at J, with 12 bases in the middle.

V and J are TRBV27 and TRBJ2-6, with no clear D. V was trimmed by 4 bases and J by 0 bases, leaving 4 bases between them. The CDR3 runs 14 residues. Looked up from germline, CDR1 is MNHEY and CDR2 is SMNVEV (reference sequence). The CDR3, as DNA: TGTGCCAGCAGTTCCCTCTCTGGGGCCAACGTCCTGACTTTC. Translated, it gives CASSSLSGANVLTF. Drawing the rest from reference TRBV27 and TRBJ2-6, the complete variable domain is EAQVTQNPRYLITVTGKKLTVTCSQNMNHEYMSWYRQDPGLGLRQIYYSMNVEVTDKGDVPEGYKVSRKEKRNFPLILESPSPNQTSLYFCASSSLSGANVLTFGAGSRLTVL.

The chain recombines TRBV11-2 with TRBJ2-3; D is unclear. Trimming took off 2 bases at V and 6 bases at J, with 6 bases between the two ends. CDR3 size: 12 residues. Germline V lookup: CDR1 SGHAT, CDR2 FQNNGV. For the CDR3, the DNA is TGTGCCAGCAGCTTAAATTTGGATACGCAGTATTTT. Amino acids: CASSLNLDTQYF.

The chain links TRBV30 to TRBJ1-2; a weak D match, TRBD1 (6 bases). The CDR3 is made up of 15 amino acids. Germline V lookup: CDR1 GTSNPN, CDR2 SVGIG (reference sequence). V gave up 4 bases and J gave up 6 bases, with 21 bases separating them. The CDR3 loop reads CAWNQRQDRVHGYTF. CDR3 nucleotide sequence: TGTGCCTGGAACCAAAGACAGGATCGGGTCCATGGCTACACCTTC.

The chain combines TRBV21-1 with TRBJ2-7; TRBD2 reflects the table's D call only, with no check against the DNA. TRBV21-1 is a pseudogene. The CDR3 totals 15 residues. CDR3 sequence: CASSTPKRNLYEQYF. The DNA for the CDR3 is TGTGCCAGCAGCACGCCCAAGCGTAACCTCTACGAGCAGTACTTC.

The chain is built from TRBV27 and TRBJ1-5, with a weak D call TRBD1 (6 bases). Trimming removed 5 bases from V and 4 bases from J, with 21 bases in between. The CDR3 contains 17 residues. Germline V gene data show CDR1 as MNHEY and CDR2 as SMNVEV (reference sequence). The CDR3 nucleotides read TGTGCCAGCAGTAACAATCCCCAGGGGACTTTTAATCAGCCCCAGCATTTT. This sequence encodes CASSNNPQGTFNQPQHF.

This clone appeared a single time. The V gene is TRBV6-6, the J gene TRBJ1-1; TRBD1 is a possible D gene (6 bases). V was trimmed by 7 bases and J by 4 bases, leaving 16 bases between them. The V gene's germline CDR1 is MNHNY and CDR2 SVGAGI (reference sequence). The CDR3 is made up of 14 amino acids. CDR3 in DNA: TGTGCCAGCAACCCTGGGGGGGCAGGCACTGAAGCTTTCTTT. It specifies CASNPGGAGTEAFF.

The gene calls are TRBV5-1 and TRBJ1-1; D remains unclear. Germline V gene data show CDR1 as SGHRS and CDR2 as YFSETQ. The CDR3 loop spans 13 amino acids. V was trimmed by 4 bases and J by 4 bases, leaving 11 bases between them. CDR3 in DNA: TGCGCCAGCAGCACCACTGGGTTCACTGAAGCTTTCTTT. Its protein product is CASSTTGFTEAFF.

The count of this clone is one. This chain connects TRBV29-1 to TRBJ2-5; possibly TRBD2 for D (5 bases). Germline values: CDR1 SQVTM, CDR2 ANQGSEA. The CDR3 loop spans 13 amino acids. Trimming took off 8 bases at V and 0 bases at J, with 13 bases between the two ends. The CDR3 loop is CSTSGLYQETQYF. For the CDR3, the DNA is TGCAGCACGAGCGGATTGTACCAAGAGACCCAGTACTTC. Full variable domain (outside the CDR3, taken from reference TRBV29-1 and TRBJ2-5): SAVISQKPSRDICQRGTSLTIQCQVDSQVTMMFWYRQQPGQSLTLIATANQGSEATYESGFVIDKFPISRPNLTFSTLTVSNMSPEDSSIYLCSTSGLYQETQYFGPGTRLLVL.

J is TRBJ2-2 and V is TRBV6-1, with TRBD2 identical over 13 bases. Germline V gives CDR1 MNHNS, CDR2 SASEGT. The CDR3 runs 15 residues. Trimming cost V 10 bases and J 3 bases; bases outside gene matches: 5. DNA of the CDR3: TGTGCCACCTCGGGACTAGCGGGGTACACCGGGGAGCTGTTTTTT. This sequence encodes CATSGLAGYTGELFF.

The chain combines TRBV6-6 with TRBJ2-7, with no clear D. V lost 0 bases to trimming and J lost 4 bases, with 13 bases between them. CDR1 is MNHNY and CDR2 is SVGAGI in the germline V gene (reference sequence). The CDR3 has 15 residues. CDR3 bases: TGTGCCAGCAGTTACTCGAAACAGAGATATTACGAGCAGTACTTC. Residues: CASSYSKQRYYEQYF.

CDR3 sequence: CASSLGTSYEQYF. CDR3 in DNA: TGTGCCAGCAGTTTAGGGACCTCCTACGAGCAGTACTTC. This sequence joins TRBV27 and TRBJ2-7, with D possibly being TRBD1 or TRBD2 (5 bases each). The V end was cut by 2 bases, the J end by 0 bases, with 5 bases between. Germline V lookup: CDR1 MNHEY, CDR2 SMNVEV (reference sequence). This CDR3 has 13 residues.

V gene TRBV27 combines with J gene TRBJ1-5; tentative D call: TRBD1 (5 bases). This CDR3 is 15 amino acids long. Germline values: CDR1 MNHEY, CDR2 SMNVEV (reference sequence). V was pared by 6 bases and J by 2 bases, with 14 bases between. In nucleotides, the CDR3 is TGTGCCAGCAGCCCCTCGGGAGGGGGCAATCAGCCCCAGCATTTT. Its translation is CASSPSGGGNQPQHF.

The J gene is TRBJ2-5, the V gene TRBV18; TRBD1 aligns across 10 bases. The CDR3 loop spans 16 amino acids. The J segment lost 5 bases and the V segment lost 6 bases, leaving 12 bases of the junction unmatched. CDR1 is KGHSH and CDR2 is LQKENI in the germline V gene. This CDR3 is CASSTWDRGSVETQYF. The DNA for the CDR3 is TGTGCCAGCTCGACCTGGGACAGGGGTTCGGTGGAGACCCAGTACTTC.